Each of the 25 T cell receptor beta chains below was sequenced from the same sample in a study of Ad26.COV2.S vaccination and SARS-CoV-2 variants. The method was immunoSEQ multiplex PCR; TCRdb's version includes in-frame clones alone and lacks a portion of them. The profile covers a few hundred thousand clones, with around 87% appearing a single time and around 3.6% taken by the ten largest. The treatment is: around 19 received Ad26.COV2.S at low or high dose, single or two shots; about 5 received placebo; per-sample allocation not given. The study sampled participants on day 63 after the first vaccine or placebo injection. The input for sequencing was peripheral blood, taken in a trial of Ad26.COV2.S vaccine versus placebo. These receptors were taken from a person aged 18-65 years who received the Ad26.COV2.S COVID-19 vaccine or a placebo.

This chain joins TRBV7-2 and TRBJ2-3; TRBD2 might be the D (5 bases). Trimming shortened V by 5 bases and J by 7 bases, and 16 bases separated the two germline ends. Per the germline V gene, CDR1 is SGHTA and CDR2 is FQGNSA. CDR3 length: 14 amino acids. The CDR3 region has the DNA TGTGCCAGCAGCAAAGCTACCCCGGGAAATACGCAGTATTTT. Translating it yields CASSKATPGNTQYF.

About this clone: Other DNA variants within this sample encode the same CDR3. The J gene is TRBJ2-5, the V gene TRBV9; 14 bases line up with TRBD2. CDR1 is SGDLS, CDR2 YYNGEE, per germline. This CDR3 has 16 residues. With V trimmed by 2 bases and J by 1 base, 1 base remained unmatched. CDR3 sequence: CASSVGTSGGQETQYF. DNA of the CDR3: TGTGCCAGCAGCGTTGGGACTAGCGGGGGCCAAGAGACCCAGTACTTC.

The chain has TRBV5-1 and TRBJ1-1; D unclear. This CDR3 comprises 13 residues. Germline assignment: CDR1 SGHRS and CDR2 YFSETQ. V was pared by 0 bases and J by 1 base, with 4 bases between. The CDR3 DNA reads TGCGCCAGCAGCTTGGGTAAGAACACTGAAGCTTTCTTT. It specifies CASSLGKNTEAFF.

The V and J genes are TRBV19 and TRBJ1-1; 7 nucleotides align to TRBD1. This CDR3 has 15 amino acids. V dropped 5 bases and J dropped 1; count of bases not matched to a gene: 7. Germline V CDR1 and CDR2: LNHDA, SQIVND (reference sequence). The CDR3 protein is CASSARQGSNTEAFF. The CDR3 DNA follows: TGTGCCAGTAGTGCGAGACAGGGCTCGAACACTGAAGCTTTCTTT.

The chain joins TRBV7-2 to TRBJ1-2; 7 bases agree with TRBD1. V was clipped by 3 bases and J by 3 bases; unmatched bases: 1. The CDR3 is 13 residues long. Germline V gene lookup returns CDR1 SGHTA and CDR2 FQGNSA. CDR3 DNA: TGTGCCAGCAGCTTCACAGGGGACTATGGCTACACCTTC. Translated, it gives CASSFTGDYGYTF.

The rearrangement joins TRBV7-7 to TRBJ1-4, with D possibly TRBD1 on 6 matching bases. This CDR3 comprises 15 residues. Germline V gives CDR1 SSHAT, CDR2 FNYEAQ (reference sequence). V dropped 5 bases and J dropped 5 bases, with 15 bases sitting between them. CDR3 nucleotide sequence: TGTGCCAGCAGCCTATCCCACGGGGGCAATGAAAAACTGTTTTTT. Protein product: CASSLSHGGNEKLFF.

This clone was seen only once. This chain links TRBV5-1 with TRBJ1-2, with D hard to call. Germline CDR1 SGHRS, CDR2 YFSETQ. V was cut by 0 bases and J by 2 bases, with 8 bases left in between. CDR3 length equals 14 residues. CDR3 loop: CASSLVGQNYGYTF. The CDR3, as DNA: TGCGCCAGCAGCTTGGTTGGGCAGAACTATGGCTACACCTTC.

The chain combines TRBV2 with TRBJ1-5; 8 bases fit TRBD1. The CDR3 consists of 15 residues. The V and J ends lost 6 bases and 2 bases, in that order; junction bases with no gene match: 6. Germline V CDR1 and CDR2: SNHLY, FYNNEI. CDR3 region: CASSRGREGNQPQHF. The CDR3 nucleotides are TGTGCCAGCAGCAGGGGGCGGGAGGGCAATCAGCCCCAGCATTTT. The whole variable domain, remainder taken from reference TRBV2 and TRBJ1-5, is EPEVTQTPSHQVTQMGQEVILRCVPISNHLYFYWYRQILGQKVEFLVSFYNNEISEKSEIFDDQFSVERPDGSNFTLKIRSTKLEDSAMYFCASSRGREGNQPQHFGDGTRLSIL.

The gene calls are TRBV6-5 and TRBJ2-7; no clear D gene. Germline-derived CDR1 and CDR2 are MNHEY and SVGAGI. V was shortened by 7 bases and J by 3 bases, with 16 bases between the two germline ends. The CDR3 runs to 14 residues. The CDR3 region is CASNAGPRDYEQYF. DNA of the CDR3: TGTGCCAGCAATGCCGGGCCGCGCGACTACGAGCAGTACTTC.

The genes are TRBV4-1 and TRBJ2-2; D may match TRBD1 or TRBD2 (9 bases each). Per the germline V gene, CDR1 is MGHRA and CDR2 is YSYEKL. Deletions cut 4 bases from V and 6 bases from J, with 33 bases between. CDR3 length equals 21 residues. CDR3 in amino acids: CASSPAGGQGFLRAIAGELFF. For the CDR3, the DNA is TGCGCCAGCAGCCCAGCGGGGGGACAGGGCTTCTTGAGAGCGATAGCCGGGGAGCTGTTTTTT.

The V call is TRBV5-1, the J call TRBJ1-5; D is unclear. Germline-derived CDR1 and CDR2 are SGHRS and YFSETQ. CDR3 size: 14 residues. V was cut by 4 bases and J by 2 bases, with 10 bases left in between. The CDR3, as DNA: TGCGCCAGCAGCCCCAGAGGCGGCAATCAGCCCCAGCATTTT. Translation: CASSPRGGNQPQHF.

This chain uses TRBV9 with TRBJ2-5; D is tentatively TRBD1 or TRBD2 (6 bases each). The V end was cut by 1 base, the J end by 5 bases, with 18 bases between. Looked up from germline, CDR1 is SGDLS and CDR2 is YYNGEE. CDR3 length: 16 amino acids. CDR3 coding DNA: TGTGCCAGCAGCGTATCAGAAAGGGGGGCCGGGGAGACCCAGTACTTC. This codes for CASSVSERGAGETQYF.

The CDR3 DNA sequence: TGTGCCAGCAGTCTCCCTAGCGGGGGCATGGGGGAGCAGTTCTTC. It translates to CASSLPSGGMGEQFF. V is TRBV5-4 and J is TRBJ2-1; 10 bases are a match to TRBD2. The CDR3 contains 15 residues. Per the germline V gene, CDR1 is SGHNT and CDR2 is YYREEE (reference sequence). J gave up 10 bases and V 5 bases, and 12 bases lay outside the gene matches. Filled out from reference TRBV5-4 and TRBJ2-1, the complete variable domain reads ETGVTQSPTHLIKTRGQQVTLRCSSQSGHNTVSWYQQALGQGPQFIFQYYREEENGRGNFPPRFSGLQFPNYSSELNVNALELDDSALYLCASSLPSGGMGEQFFGPGTRLTVL.

This sequence joins TRBV19 and TRBJ1-5, with 8 positions matching TRBD1. The germline V gene has CDR1 LNHDA and CDR2 SQIVND (reference sequence). V was clipped by 6 bases and J by 2 bases; unmatched bases: 6. The CDR3 runs 15 residues. The CDR3 DNA follows: TGTGCCAGTAGAACAGGGGGGGGTGGCAATCAGCCCCAGCATTTT. Amino acids: CASRTGGGGNQPQHF.

The V and J genes are TRBV2 and TRBJ2-7; TRBD1 might be the D (7 bases). The V and J ends lost 4 bases and 1 base respectively, with 11 bases between them. Germline V gene lookup returns CDR1 SNHLY and CDR2 FYNNEI. The CDR3 extends over 14 amino acids. CDR3 residues: CASSVAGQSYEQYF. CDR3 DNA: TGTGCCAGCAGTGTTGCGGGACAGTCCTACGAGCAGTACTTC.

The CDR3 is CASSVASGGASDTQYF. CDR3 nucleotides: TGTGCCAGCAGCGTAGCTAGCGGGGGGGCCTCCGATACGCAGTATTTT. The V gene is TRBV9, the J gene TRBJ2-3; TRBD2 aligns across 12 bases. CDR1 is SGDLS and CDR2 is YYNGEE in the germline V gene. Trimming took 0 bases from V and 6 from J; bases not matched to a gene: 5. CDR3 length: 16 amino acids.

V is TRBV30 and J is TRBJ1-1; tentatively, D is TRBD1 (5 bases). The germline V gene has CDR1 GTSNPN and CDR2 SVGIG (reference sequence). The CDR3 runs 12 residues. V dropped 5 bases and J dropped 11 bases, with 18 bases sitting between them. DNA of the CDR3: TGTGCCTGGGAAGACAGCCCCGTGCCCGCTTTCTTT. Protein product: CAWEDSPVPAFF.

This chain links TRBV6-1 with TRBJ2-1; 8 nucleotides line up with TRBD1. After removal of 4 bases from V and 9 bases from J, the junction contained 14 bases not matched to a gene. The CDR3 sequence is 16 residues long. Germline V gene lookup returns CDR1 MNHNS and CDR2 SASEGT. This CDR3 reads CASSGPGQALASEQFF. The CDR3 coding sequence is TGTGCCAGCAGTGGACCGGGACAGGCCCTCGCTAGTGAGCAGTTCTTC.

The V gene is TRBV5-1, the J gene TRBJ2-7, with 10 bases fitting TRBD1. This CDR3 is 15 amino acids long. Trimming at V came to 1 base and at J to 5 bases, leaving 6 bases not matched to a gene. Germline CDR1 and CDR2: SGHRS and YFSETQ. Written as DNA, the CDR3 is TGCGCCAGCAGCTTGATGGGACAGGGGACCCACGAGCAGTACTTC. Protein sequence: CASSLMGQGTHEQYF.

This chain connects TRBV4-1 to TRBJ2-5; D is perhaps TRBD1 or TRBD2 (6 bases each). V lost 2 bases to trimming and J lost 7 bases, with 11 bases between them. The germline V gene has CDR1 MGHRA and CDR2 YSYEKL. This CDR3 has 13 residues. The CDR3 DNA follows: TGCGCCAGCAGCCAACGGGGGCCGGGGACCCAGTACTTC. Its protein product is CASSQRGPGTQYF.

Note on this clone: This sample includes further DNA sequences coding for the same CDR3. This sequence joins TRBV27 and TRBJ2-3; 8 positions match TRBD1. The CDR3 totals 14 residues. V shed 3 bases and J 1 base; nucleotides not matched to a gene: 0. Germline values: CDR1 MNHEY, CDR2 SMNVEV (reference sequence). Here the CDR3 reads CASSLDRGTDTQYF. CDR3 DNA sequence: TGTGCCAGCAGTTTGGACAGGGGCACAGATACGCAGTATTTT.

A single count supports this clone. The J gene is TRBJ2-3, the V gene TRBV6-2 or TRBV6-3; 12 bases match TRBD1. Germline CDR1 and CDR2: MNHEY and SVGEGT. The CDR3 has 14 residues. V was clipped by 5 bases and J by 5 bases; unmatched bases: 2. The CDR3 here is CASSRDRGLDTQYF. CDR3 sequence (DNA): TGTGCCAGCAGTCGGGACAGGGGGCTAGATACGCAGTATTTT.

This clone was seen a handful of times. V is TRBV7-9 and J is TRBJ2-7; weak D call: TRBD1 (6 bases). The germline V gene encodes CDR1 SEHNR and CDR2 FQNEAQ (reference sequence). V was cut by 3 bases and J by 1 base, with 13 bases left in between. The CDR3 is made up of 15 amino acids. The CDR3 sequence: CASSFAGTTSYEQYF. The CDR3 region has the DNA TGTGCCAGCAGCTTCGCCGGGACAACTTCCTACGAGCAGTACTTC.

The chain uses TRBV11-2 and TRBJ2-5; D is unclear. V was clipped by 6 bases and J by 3 bases, with 14 bases between them. CDR1 and CDR2 from the germline V gene are SGHAT and FQNNGV. The CDR3 has 14 residues. In nucleotides, the CDR3 is TGTGCCAGCAGTCTAGATGGGGTGGAAGAGACCCAGTACTTC. This translates into CASSLDGVEETQYF.

The V and J genes are TRBV2 and TRBJ1-1, with D possibly matching TRBD1 (5 bases). The CDR3 has 15 residues. Looked up from germline, CDR1 is SNHLY and CDR2 is FYNNEI. Trimming left V 2 bases short and J 8 bases short, with 18 bases between. The CDR3 sequence is CASSEIPDGGVEAFF. In nucleotides, the CDR3 is TGTGCCAGCAGTGAAATACCCGACGGGGGAGTAGAAGCTTTCTTT.